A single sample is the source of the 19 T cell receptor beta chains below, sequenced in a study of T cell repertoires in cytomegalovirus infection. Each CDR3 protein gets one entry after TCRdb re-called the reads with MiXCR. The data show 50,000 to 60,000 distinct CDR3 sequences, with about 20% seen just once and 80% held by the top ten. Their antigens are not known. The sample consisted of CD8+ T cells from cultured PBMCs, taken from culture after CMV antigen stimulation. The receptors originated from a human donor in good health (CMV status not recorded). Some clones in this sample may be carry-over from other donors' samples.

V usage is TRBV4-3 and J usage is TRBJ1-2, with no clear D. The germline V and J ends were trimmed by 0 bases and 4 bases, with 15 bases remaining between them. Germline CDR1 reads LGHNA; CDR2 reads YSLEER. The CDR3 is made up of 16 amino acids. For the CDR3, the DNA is TGCGCCAGCAGCCAAGATGAGCGAGGGCTCGGCTATGGCTACACCTTC. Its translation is CASSQDERGLGYGYTF.

CDR3 sequence reads: CASSFTGAPGHF. The CDR3 nucleotides read TGTGCCAGCAGTTTCACGGGGGCCCCGGGGCATTTT. The genes are TRBV12-3 or TRBV12-4 and TRBJ1-5, with D possibly matching TRBD1 (6 bases). V was cut by 3 bases and J by 15 bases, with 15 bases left in between. The CDR3 contains 12 residues.

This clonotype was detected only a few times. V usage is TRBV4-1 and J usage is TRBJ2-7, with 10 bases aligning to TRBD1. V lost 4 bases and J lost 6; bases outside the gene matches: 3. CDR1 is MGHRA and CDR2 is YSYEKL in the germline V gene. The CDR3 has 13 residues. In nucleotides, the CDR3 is TGCGCCAGCAGCCGACGACAGGGGGCCGAGCAGTACTTC. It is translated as CASSRRQGAEQYF.

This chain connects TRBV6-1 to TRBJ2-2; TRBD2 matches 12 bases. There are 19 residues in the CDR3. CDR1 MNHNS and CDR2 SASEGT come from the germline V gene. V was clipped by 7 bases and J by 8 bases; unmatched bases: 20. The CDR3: CASKIIAERTSGDLGELFF. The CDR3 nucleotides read TGTGCCAGCAAGATAATAGCGGAAAGGACTAGCGGGGATCTAGGGGAGCTGTTTTTT.

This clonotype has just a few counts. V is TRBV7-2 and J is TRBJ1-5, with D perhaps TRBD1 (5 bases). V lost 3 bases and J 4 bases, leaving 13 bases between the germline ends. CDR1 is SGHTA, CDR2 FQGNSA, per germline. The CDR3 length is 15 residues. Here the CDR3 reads CASSFAGAANQPQHF. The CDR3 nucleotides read TGTGCCAGCAGCTTCGCCGGGGCCGCTAATCAGCCCCAGCATTTT.

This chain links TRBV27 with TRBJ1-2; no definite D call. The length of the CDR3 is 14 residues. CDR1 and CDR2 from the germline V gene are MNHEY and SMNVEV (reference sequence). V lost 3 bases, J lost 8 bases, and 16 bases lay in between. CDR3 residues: CASSLSPGSFGYTF. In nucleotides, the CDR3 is TGTGCCAGCAGTTTGTCCCCCGGGAGTTTCGGCTACACCTTC.

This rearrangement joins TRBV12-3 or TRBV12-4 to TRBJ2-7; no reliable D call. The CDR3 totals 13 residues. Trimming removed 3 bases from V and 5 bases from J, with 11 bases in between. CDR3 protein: CASSFGFRDEQYF. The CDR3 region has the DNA TGTGCCAGCAGTTTTGGGTTCCGGGACGAGCAGTACTTC.

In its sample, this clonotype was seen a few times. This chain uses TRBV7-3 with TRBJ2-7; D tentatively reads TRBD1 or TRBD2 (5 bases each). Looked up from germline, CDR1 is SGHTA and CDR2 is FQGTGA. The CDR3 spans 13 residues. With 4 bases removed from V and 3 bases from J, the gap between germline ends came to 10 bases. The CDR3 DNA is TGTGCCAGCAGCTCCGGGACGGACTACGAGCAGTACTTC. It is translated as CASSSGTDYEQYF.

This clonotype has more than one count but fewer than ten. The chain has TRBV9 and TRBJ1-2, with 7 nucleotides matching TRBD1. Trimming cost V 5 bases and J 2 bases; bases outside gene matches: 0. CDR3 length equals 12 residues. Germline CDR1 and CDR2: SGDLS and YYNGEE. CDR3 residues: CASRGQNYGYTF. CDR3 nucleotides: TGTGCCAGCAGGGGACAGAACTATGGCTACACCTTC.

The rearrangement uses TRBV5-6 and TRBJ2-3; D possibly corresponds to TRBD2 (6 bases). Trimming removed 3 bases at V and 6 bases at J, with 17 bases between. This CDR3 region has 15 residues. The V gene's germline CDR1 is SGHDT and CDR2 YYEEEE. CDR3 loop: CASSSWTGGGDTQYF. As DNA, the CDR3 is TGTGCCAGCAGCTCCTGGACTGGAGGAGGGGATACGCAGTATTTT.

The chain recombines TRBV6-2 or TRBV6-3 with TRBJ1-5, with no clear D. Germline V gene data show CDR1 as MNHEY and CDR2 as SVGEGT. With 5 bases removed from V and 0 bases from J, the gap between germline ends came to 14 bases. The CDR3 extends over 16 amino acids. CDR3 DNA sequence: TGTGCCAGCAGTACCTTGGACGGTTATAGCAATCAGCCCCAGCATTTT. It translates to CASSTLDGYSNQPQHF.

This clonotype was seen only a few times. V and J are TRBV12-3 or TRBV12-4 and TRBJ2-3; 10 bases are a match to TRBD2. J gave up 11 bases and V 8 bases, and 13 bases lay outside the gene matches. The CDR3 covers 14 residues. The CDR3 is CASSPGLASNMQYF. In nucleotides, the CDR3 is TGTGCCAGCTCACCGGGACTAGCGAGTAATATGCAGTATTTT.

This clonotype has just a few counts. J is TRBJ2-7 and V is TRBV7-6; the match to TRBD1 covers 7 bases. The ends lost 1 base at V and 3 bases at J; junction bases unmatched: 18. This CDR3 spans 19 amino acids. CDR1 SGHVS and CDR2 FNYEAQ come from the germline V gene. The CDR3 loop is CASSLVSADRFDMYYEQYF. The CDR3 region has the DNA TGTGCCAGCAGCTTAGTCAGCGCGGACAGGTTCGATATGTACTACGAGCAGTACTTC.

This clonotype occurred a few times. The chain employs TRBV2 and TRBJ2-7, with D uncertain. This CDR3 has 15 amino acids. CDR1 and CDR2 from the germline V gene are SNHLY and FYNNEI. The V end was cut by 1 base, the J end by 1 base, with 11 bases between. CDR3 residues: CASSEVRNLSYEQYF. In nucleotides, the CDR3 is TGTGCCAGCAGTGAAGTCCGCAACCTTTCCTACGAGCAGTACTTC.

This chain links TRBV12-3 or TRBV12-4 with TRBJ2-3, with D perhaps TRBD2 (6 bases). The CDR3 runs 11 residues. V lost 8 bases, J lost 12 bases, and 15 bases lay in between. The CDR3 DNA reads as TGTGCCAGCGGGGGAGGACCAAGTCAGTATTTT. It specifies CASGGGPSQYF.

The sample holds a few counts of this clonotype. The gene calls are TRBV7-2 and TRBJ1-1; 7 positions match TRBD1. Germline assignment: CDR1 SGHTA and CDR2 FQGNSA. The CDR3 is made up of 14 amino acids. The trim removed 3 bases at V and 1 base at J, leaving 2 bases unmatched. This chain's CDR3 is CASSFWTGNTEAFF. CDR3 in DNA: TGTGCCAGCAGCTTTTGGACAGGGAACACTGAAGCTTTCTTT.

CDR3 nucleotide sequence: TGTGCCAGCAGCGTGGGAGATATAGGGGGAGAGACCCAGTACTTC. Protein: CASSVGDIGGETQYF. The chain recombines TRBV9 with TRBJ2-5, with D tentatively TRBD1 (6 bases). V lost 2 bases and J 4 bases, leaving 15 bases between the germline ends. The length of the CDR3 is 15 residues. CDR1 is SGDLS, CDR2 YYNGEE, per germline.

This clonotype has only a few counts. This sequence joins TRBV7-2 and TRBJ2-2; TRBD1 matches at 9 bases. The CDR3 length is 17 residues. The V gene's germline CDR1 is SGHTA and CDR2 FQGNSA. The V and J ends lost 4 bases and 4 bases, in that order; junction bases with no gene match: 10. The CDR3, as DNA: TGTGCCAGCAGCTGGATTACCGGGACAGGGCTCACCGGGGAGCTGTTTTTT. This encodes CASSWITGTGLTGELFF.

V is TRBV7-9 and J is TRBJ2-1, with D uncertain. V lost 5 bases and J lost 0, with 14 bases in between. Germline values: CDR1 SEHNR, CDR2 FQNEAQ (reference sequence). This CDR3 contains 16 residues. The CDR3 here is CASSATAASSYNEQFF. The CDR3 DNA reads TGTGCCAGCAGCGCCACGGCGGCTAGCTCCTACAATGAGCAGTTCTTC.